This entry concerns a single T cell receptor (beta chain). Its antigen is currently unknown. The data derive from a study of cytomegalovirus exposure and HLA in healthy donors. Study in general: A prior analysis found roughly 100 million unique TCR beta sequences from 150 million to 200 million T cells.

Trimming took 4 bases from V and 5 from J, leaving 18 bases between them. The germline CDR1 and CDR2 sequences are SGHNT and YYREEE (reference sequence). The CDR3 is 15 amino acids. Whole-study findings and limits: A later analysis reported that several of the most significant clusters appeared to be linked to common viral pathogens, among them Epstein-Barr virus. On later analysis, the bulk of CMV-associated TCR beta chains appeared to be HLA-restricted. Some highly shared sequence variants likely arose as a pipeline artifact.

60 Vbeta and 13 Jbeta primers were used in PCR. The assay was immunoSEQ multiplex PCR, and TCRdb's table has in-frame clones only and misses some. The sample contains about 78,000 clones, approximately 80% of which appear only once. This receptor was taken from a woman aged 45-65 years in good health and CMV-seropositive. Sequences were obtained from PBMCs. The chain recombines TRBV5-4 with TRBJ1-1, with a tentative D call TRBD1 (5 bases). Here the CDR3 reads CASSQGGTLVTEAFF. The DNA for the CDR3 is TGTGCCAGCAGCCAGGGCGGGACGTTGGTAACTGAAGCTTTCTTT.